This T cell receptor beta chain is from a study of human T cells and chemical hapten exposure. The overall study: A patient group, mainly female, showed alopecia areata, totalis or universalis.

This sample's time point: pre-sensitization, week 0. Treatment: therapeutic diphenylcyclopropenone sensitization with weekly scalp DPC. Blood draws preceded each patch test application. TCRdb called the RACE reads again in MiXCR, with one record for every CDR3 protein. The sample carries roughly 100,000 distinct CDR3 sequences, roughly an eighth recorded once. This clonotype was counted ten times or more. Between the trimmed V and J ends, which lost 3 bases and 0 bases, there was a span of 11 bases. The germline gives CDR1 KGHSH, CDR2 LQKENI. CDR3 length: 15 amino acids. The receptor was isolated from a woman aged 50 to 65 with alopecia areata. Some clones in this sample may be carry-over from other donors' samples. The chain combines TRBV18 with TRBJ1-1, with D hard to call. Sequenced here: whole blood, sampled in connection with sensitization to the hapten diphenylcyclopropenone (DPC). The DNA for the CDR3 is TGTGCCAGCTCACCCGCAACAGCCATGAACACTGAAGCTTTCTTT. The encoded protein is CASSPATAMNTEAFF.